The next 3 T cell receptor beta chains were all read from a single sample in a study of cytomegalovirus exposure and HLA in healthy donors. Researchers ran the PCR with 60 Vbeta and 13 Jbeta primers. The repertoire was sequenced with immunoSEQ multiplex PCR; TCRdb's copy has only in-frame clones and lacks some. The sample shows roughly 150,000 clones, 85% of them seen only once. Sequenced sample: PBMCs. The receptors come from a boy younger than 10 in good health and CMV-seronegative.

For the CDR3, the DNA is TGCGCCAGCAGCCAACCGGGGACAGGACAAGAGACCCAGTACTTC. It specifies CASSQPGTGQETQYF. The chain employs TRBV4-1 and TRBJ2-5, with 8 bases lining up with TRBD1. V trimming: 2 bases; J trimming: 2 bases; junction bases outside the gene matches: 4. The CDR3 length is 15 residues. Germline lookup yields CDR1 MGHRA and CDR2 YSYEKL.

The rearrangement joins TRBV28 to TRBJ2-4, with D perhaps matching TRBD1 (5 bases). The CDR3 is 14 amino acids. Per germline, CDR1 MDHEN and CDR2 SYDVKM. With 5 bases removed from V and 3 bases from J, the gap between germline ends came to 11 bases. The CDR3 DNA is TGTGCCAGCAGTCAGGGTGTCGGCAAAAACATTCAGTACTTC. This translates into CASSQGVGKNIQYF.

The chain recombines TRBV6-6 with TRBJ2-7; 8 bases map to TRBD1. Trimming removed 6 bases from V and 5 bases from J; junction bases left unmatched: 6. Germline V gene sequence: CDR1 MNHNY, CDR2 SVGAGI (reference sequence). The CDR3 runs to 13 residues. The CDR3 nucleotides are TGTGCCAGCAGCGAGGACAGGGCCCACGAGCAGTACTTC. It translates to CASSEDRAHEQYF.